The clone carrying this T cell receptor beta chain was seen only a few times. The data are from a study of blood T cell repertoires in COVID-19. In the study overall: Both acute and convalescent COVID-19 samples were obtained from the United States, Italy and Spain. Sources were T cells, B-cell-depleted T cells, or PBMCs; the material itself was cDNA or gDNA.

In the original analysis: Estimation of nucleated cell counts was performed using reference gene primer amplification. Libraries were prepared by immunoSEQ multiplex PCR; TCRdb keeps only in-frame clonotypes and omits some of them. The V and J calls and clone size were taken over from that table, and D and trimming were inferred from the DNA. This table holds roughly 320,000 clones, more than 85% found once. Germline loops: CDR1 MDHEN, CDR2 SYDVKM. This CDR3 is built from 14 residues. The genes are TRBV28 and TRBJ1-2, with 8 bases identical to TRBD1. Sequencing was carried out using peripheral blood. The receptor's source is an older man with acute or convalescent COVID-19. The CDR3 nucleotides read TGTGCTACCCAGTCAGGGGGCGCGTTGAATGGCTACACCTTC. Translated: CATQSGGALNGYTF.